This T cell receptor beta chain derives from a study of spatial heterogeneity in lung cancer. Study context: TCR and UMI combinations that were unique each appeared, on average, more than ten times in raw reads. Study-wide results and limits: In blood, ubiquitous expanded tumor TCRs appeared more at resection than follow-up.

The CDR3 contains 12 residues. Trimming removed 4 bases at V and 0 bases at J, with 7 bases between. Germline V gene sequence: CDR1 DFQATT, CDR2 SNEGSKA (reference sequence). This clonotype has a handful of counts. Its antigen is unknown. Each TCR cDNA molecule carried a unique molecular identifier. One entry per CDR3 protein results from TCRdb running MiXCR on the 5' RACE reads. The table lists 35,000 to 55,000 distinct CDR3 sequences, approximately 6.8% of them singletons. This sample's time point: sample taken at primary tumor resection. Sequencing was performed on whole RNA extracted from tumor and nontumor lung tissue, or from frozen PBMC, and the material was left unsorted. Samples were donated by 72 untreated early-stage non-small cell lung cancer patients.

The receptor's source is a female donor with early-stage non-small cell lung cancer. Specimen: PBMCs, collected at surgery. This rearrangement joins TRBV20-1 to TRBJ2-7, with D uncertain. Written as DNA, the CDR3 is TGCAGTGCTATAGGGAACTCCTACGAGCAGTACTTC. Translated, it gives CSAIGNSYEQYF.